The 5 T cell receptor beta chains given below trace back to one sample, sequenced in a study of blood T cell repertoires in COVID-19. Libraries were prepared by immunoSEQ multiplex PCR; TCRdb keeps only in-frame clonotypes and omits some of them. The sample yields 250,000 or so clones, 83% seen once. Sample: PBMCs or T cells enriched from blood (not recorded which). The receptors were sampled from a woman aged 40 to 55 who had been exposed to COVID-19.

This chain joins TRBV7-2 and TRBJ1-5; 10 bases map to TRBD1. The V gene end was trimmed by 6 bases and the J gene end by 5 bases; junction bases not matched to a gene: 1. The CDR3 consists of 13 residues. CDR1 and CDR2 from the germline V gene are SGHTA and FQGNSA. Here the CDR3 reads CASRGQGDQPQHF. CDR3 DNA: TGTGCCAGCAGAGGACAGGGGGATCAGCCCCAGCATTTT.

The rearrangement joins TRBV27 to TRBJ2-2; the match to TRBD1 covers 8 bases. Losses at the gene ends were 3 bases for V and 2 bases for J; bases not matched to a gene: 5. CDR3 length: 16 residues. Germline-derived CDR1 and CDR2 are MNHEY and SMNVEV (reference sequence). The CDR3 loop is CASSFGQGPNTGELFF. DNA of the CDR3: TGTGCCAGCAGTTTCGGACAGGGCCCCAACACCGGGGAGCTGTTTTTT.

Concerning this clone: At one end, the junction sequence differs from germline, possibly due to a read error. The gene calls are TRBV7-7 and TRBJ2-1, with TRBD2 matching over 9 bases. The CDR3 sequence is 13 residues long. Germline V lookup: CDR1 SSHAT, CDR2 FNYEAQ (reference sequence). CDR3 protein: CASSTGLANEQFF. The CDR3 DNA sequence: TGTGCTAGCAGCACGGGACTAGCCAATGAGCAGTTCTTC.

V and J are TRBV5-1 and TRBJ2-1; possible D gene TRBD2, 6 bases. The CDR3 runs 16 residues. Germline CDR1 reads SGHRS; CDR2 reads YFSETQ. V shed 1 base and J shed 2 bases, with 13 bases lying between them. CDR3 sequence (DNA): TGCGCCAGCAGCTTGAATAGCGGATCCCCCTACAATGAGCAGTTCTTC. This gives the protein CASSLNSGSPYNEQFF.

The V call is TRBV7-2, the J call TRBJ1-1; D unclear. This CDR3 comprises 14 residues. The ends were cut back, 5 bases at V and 8 bases at J, with 18 bases in the middle. Germline loops: CDR1 SGHTA, CDR2 FQGNSA. CDR3 loop: CASSPVVEASEAFF. In DNA, the CDR3 is TGTGCCAGCAGCCCGGTGGTTGAGGCTTCCGAAGCTTTCTTT.